The 3 T cell receptor beta chains below all came from one sample that was sequenced in a study of shared clonotypes between healthy human individuals. TCRdb's table, derived via immunoSEQ multiplex PCR, lists solely in-frame clones and lacks some. Altogether some 1,600,000 clones are present, about 98% being singletons, with the ten largest covering 0.4% to 0.45%. Sequences were obtained from naive CD4+ T cells sorted from blood. Subset of the sample: CD45RA+ positively selected. All receptors come from a man aged 25 to 40 in good health.

The V and J genes are TRBV28 and TRBJ2-7; TRBD1 matches 8 bases. Germline V gene sequence: CDR1 MDHEN, CDR2 SYDVKM. The ends lost 10 bases at V and 0 bases at J; junction bases unmatched: 2. The CDR3 runs 12 residues. CDR3 in amino acids: CATGQGSYEQYF. DNA for the CDR3: TGTGCCACAGGACAGGGCTCCTACGAGCAGTACTTC.

The chain is built from TRBV19 and TRBJ1-2, with 8 bases fitting TRBD1. The length of the CDR3 is 15 residues. Trimming cost V 0 bases and J 4 bases; bases outside gene matches: 4. Germline CDR1 reads LNHDA; CDR2 reads SQIVND (reference sequence). CDR3 residues: CASSIDGTGFYGYTF. CDR3 nucleotide sequence: TGTGCCAGTAGTATAGACGGGACAGGATTCTATGGCTACACCTTC.

CDR3 in DNA: TGCAGCGTCAGACCCGGGACGCCTCAAGAGACCCAGTACTTC. The encoded protein is CSVRPGTPQETQYF. The chain couples TRBV29-1 to TRBJ2-5, with D perhaps assigned TRBD1 or TRBD2 (5 bases each). CDR1 is SQVTM and CDR2 is ANQGSEA in the germline V gene. V was cut by 6 bases and J by 2 bases, with 16 bases left in between. The CDR3 length is 14 residues.